The subject of this entry is one TCR beta chain. Germline V gene data show CDR1 as LNHNV and CDR2 as YYDKDF (reference sequence). J lost 4 bases, V lost 3 bases, and 5 bases had no gene match. This CDR3 has 15 residues. TCRdb's table, derived via immunoSEQ multiplex PCR, lists solely in-frame clones and lacks some. This table has a few hundred thousand clones, around nine tenths appearing once. These data come from a study of blood T cell repertoires in COVID-19. Self-reported history from a screening survey and questionnaire set each donor's cohort. Source material: PBMCs or T cells enriched from blood (not recorded which). This sequence was found in a woman aged 45-59 years who had recovered from COVID-19. The chain joins TRBV15 to TRBJ2-3, with 9 bases fitting TRBD2. The CDR3 nucleotides read TGTGCCACCAGCAGCGGCGGCGGGGGGGCAGATACGCAGTATTTT. It specifies CATSSGGGGADTQYF. Full variable domain (missing parts from reference TRBV15 and TRBJ2-3): DAMVIQNPRYQVTQFGKPVTLSCSQTLNHNVMYWYQQKSSQAPKLLFHYYDKDFNNEADTPDNFQSRRPNTSFCFLDIRSPGLGDTAMYLCATSSGGGGADTQYFGPGTRLTVL.